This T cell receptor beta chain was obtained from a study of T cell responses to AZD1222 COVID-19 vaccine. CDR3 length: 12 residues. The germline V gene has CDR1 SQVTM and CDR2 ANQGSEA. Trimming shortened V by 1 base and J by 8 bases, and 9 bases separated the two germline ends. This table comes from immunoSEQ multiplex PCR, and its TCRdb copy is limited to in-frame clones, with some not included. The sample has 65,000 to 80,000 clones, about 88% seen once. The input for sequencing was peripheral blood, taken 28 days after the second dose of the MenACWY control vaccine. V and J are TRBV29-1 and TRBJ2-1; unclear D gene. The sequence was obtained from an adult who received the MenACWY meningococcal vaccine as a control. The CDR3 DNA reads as TGCAGCGTTGAAGGTCCCCCGGATGAGCAGTTCTTC. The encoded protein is CSVEGPPDEQFF.